This T cell receptor (beta chain) derives from a study of blood T cell repertoires in COVID-19. The germline gives CDR1 SGHRS, CDR2 YFSETQ. This CDR3 region has 14 residues. Unmatched junction bases numbered 0, after V lost 0 bases and J lost 2 bases. In the source study's methods: Reference gene primer amplification in the assay estimated nucleated cell counts. Profiling relied on immunoSEQ multiplex PCR, and the TCRdb table lists in-frame clones only, not all of them. The DNA gave D and trimming, while V, J and clone size come from that table. The repertoire includes 300,000 to 350,000 clones, 89% of them detected once, and roughly a tenth sits in the top ten. In regard to this clone: Other DNA sequences of this sample code for an identical CDR3.

The sequence came from a woman aged 25 to 39 who had recovered from COVID-19. J is TRBJ1-2 and V is TRBV5-1, with TRBD1 identical over 8 bases. What was sequenced was PBMCs or T cells enriched from blood (not recorded which). CDR3 in amino acids: CASSLGQGNYGYTF. Written as DNA, the CDR3 is TGCGCCAGCAGCTTGGGACAGGGGAACTATGGCTACACCTTC.